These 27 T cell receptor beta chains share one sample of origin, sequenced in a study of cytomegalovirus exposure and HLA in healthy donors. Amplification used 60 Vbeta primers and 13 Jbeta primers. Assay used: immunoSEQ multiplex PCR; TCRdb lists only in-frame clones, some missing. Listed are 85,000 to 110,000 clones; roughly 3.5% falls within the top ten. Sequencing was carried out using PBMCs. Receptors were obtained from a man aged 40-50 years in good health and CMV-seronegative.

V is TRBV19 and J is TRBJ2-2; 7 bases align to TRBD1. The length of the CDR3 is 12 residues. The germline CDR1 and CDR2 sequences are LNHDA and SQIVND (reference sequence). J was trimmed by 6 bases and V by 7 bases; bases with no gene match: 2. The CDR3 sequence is CASNRGPGELFF. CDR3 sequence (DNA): TGTGCCAGTAACAGGGGCCCCGGGGAGCTGTTTTTT.

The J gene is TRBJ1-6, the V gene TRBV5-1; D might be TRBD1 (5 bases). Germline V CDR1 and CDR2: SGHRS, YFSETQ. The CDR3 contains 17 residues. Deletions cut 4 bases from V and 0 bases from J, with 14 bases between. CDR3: CASSPTAPSSYNSPLHF. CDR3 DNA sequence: TGCGCCAGCAGCCCGACAGCCCCTAGCTCCTATAATTCACCCCTCCACTTT.

CDR3: CASSILWTSGSKHEQYF. DNA of the CDR3: TGTGCCAGCAGTATCCTTTGGACTAGCGGGAGCAAGCACGAGCAGTACTTC. The chain recombines TRBV28 with TRBJ2-7; TRBD2 agrees at 13 bases. This CDR3 is 17 amino acids long. Germline CDR1 is MDHEN and CDR2 is SYDVKM. After removal of 5 bases from V and 5 bases from J, the junction contained 12 bases not matched to a gene.

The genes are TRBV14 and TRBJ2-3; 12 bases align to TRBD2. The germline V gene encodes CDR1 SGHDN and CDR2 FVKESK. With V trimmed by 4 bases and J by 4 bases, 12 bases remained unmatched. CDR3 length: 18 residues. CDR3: CASSLGLAGRSGSDTQYF. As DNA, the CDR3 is TGTGCCAGCAGCCTTGGACTAGCGGGGAGGTCAGGGTCAGATACGCAGTATTTT.

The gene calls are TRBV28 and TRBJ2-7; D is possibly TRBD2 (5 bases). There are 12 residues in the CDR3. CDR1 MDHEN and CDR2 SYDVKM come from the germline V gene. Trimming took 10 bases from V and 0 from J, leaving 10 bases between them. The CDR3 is CATRTPSYEQYF. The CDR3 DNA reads TGTGCCACGAGGACTCCCTCCTACGAGCAGTACTTC.

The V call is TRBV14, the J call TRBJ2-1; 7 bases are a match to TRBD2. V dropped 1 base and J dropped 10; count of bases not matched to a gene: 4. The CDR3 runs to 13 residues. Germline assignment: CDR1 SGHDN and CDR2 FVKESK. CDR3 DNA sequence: TGTGCCAGCAGCCAAGCATGGGGAGGGGAGCAGTTCTTC. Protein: CASSQAWGGEQFF.

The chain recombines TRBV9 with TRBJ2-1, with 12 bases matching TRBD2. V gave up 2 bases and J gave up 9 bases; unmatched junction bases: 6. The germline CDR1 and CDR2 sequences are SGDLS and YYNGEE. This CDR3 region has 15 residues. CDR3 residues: CASSVASGGAGEQFF. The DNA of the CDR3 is TGTGCCAGCAGCGTCGCTAGCGGGGGGGCCGGTGAGCAGTTCTTC.

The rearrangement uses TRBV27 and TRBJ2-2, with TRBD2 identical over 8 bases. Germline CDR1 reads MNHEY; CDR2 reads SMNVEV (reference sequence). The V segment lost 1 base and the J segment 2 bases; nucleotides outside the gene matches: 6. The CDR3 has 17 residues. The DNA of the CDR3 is TGTGCCAGCAGTTTATGGGAACTAGCGGCAAACACCGGGGAGCTGTTTTTT. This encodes CASSLWELAANTGELFF.

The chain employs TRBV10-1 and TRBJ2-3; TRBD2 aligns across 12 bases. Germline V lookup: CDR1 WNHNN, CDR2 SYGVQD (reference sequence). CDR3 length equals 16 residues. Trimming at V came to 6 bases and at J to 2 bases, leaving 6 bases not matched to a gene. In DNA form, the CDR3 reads TGCGCCAGCAGCTCTAGCGGGAGGGGGTACACAGATACGCAGTATTTT. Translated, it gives CASSSSGRGYTDTQYF.

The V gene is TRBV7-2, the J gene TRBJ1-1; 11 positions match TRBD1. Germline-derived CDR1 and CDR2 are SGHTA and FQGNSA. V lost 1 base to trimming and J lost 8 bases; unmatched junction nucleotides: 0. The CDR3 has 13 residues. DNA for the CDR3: TGTGCCAGCAGCTTAGGGACAGGGGGCGAAGCTTTCTTT. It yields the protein CASSLGTGGEAFF.

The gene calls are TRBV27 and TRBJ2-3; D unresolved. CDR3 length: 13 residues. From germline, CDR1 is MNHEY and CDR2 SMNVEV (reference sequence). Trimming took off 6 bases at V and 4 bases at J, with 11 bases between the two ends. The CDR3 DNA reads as TGTGCCAGCAGCCGTCGAGTCCCAGATACGCAGTATTTT. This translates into CASSRRVPDTQYF.

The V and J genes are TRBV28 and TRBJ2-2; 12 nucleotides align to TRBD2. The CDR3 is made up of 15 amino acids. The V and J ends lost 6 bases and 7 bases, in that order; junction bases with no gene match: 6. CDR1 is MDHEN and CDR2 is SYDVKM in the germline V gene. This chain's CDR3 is CASRLAGGLGGELFF. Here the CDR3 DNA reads TGTGCCAGCAGGCTAGCGGGAGGGCTTGGCGGGGAGCTGTTTTTT.

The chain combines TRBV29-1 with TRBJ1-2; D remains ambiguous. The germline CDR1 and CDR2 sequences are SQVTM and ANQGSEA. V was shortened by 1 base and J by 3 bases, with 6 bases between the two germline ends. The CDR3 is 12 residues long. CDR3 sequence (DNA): TGCAGCGTTGAAGGTCAGGACTATGGCTACACCTTC. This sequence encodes CSVEGQDYGYTF.

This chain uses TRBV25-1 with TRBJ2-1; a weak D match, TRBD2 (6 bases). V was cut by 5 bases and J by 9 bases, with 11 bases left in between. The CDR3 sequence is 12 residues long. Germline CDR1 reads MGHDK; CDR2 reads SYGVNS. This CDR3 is CASSRNSGEQFF. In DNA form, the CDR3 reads TGTGCCAGCAGTAGGAATAGCGGTGAGCAGTTCTTC.

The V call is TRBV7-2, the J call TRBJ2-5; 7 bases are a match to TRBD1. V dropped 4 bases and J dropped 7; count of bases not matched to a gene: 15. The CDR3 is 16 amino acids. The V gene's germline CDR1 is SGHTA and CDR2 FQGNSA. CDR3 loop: CASSSKRQGTLVTQYF. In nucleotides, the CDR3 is TGTGCCAGCAGCTCGAAACGACAGGGCACTCTGGTGACCCAGTACTTC.

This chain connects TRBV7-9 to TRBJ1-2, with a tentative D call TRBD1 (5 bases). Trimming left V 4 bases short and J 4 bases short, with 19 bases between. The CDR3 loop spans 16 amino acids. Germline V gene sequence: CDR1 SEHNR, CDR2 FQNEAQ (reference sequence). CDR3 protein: CASSSLGGTSSYGYTF. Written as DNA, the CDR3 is TGTGCCAGCAGCTCCTTGGGAGGGACGAGTTCCTATGGCTACACCTTC. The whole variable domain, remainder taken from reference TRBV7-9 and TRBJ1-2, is DTGVSQNPRHKITKRGQNVTFRCDPISEHNRLYWYRQTLGQGPEFLTYFQNEAQLEKSRLLSDRFSAERPKGSFSTLEIQRTEQGDSAMYLCASSSLGGTSSYGYTFGSGTRLTVV.

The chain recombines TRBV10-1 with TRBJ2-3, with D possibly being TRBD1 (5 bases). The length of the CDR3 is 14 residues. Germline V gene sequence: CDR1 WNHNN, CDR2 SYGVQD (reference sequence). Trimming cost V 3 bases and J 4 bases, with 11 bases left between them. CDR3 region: CASSESQGSDTQYF. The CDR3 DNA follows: TGCGCCAGCAGTGAATCTCAGGGCTCAGATACGCAGTATTTT.

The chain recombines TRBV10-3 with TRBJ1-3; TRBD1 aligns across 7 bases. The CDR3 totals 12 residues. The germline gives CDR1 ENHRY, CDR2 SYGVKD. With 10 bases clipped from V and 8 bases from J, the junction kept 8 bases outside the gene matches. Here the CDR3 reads CATQGGADTIYF. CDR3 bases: TGTGCCACCCAGGGGGGTGCGGACACCATATATTTT.

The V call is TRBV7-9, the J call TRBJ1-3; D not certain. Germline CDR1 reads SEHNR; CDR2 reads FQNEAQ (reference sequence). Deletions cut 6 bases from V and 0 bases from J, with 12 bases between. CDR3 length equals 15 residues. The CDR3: CASSPETISGNTIYF. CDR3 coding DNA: TGTGCCAGCAGTCCCGAGACAATCTCTGGAAACACCATATATTTT.

The chain's CDR3 is CASSGVQAGGNEQFF. The CDR3, as DNA: TGTGCCAGTAGTGGGGTTCAGGCGGGAGGTAATGAGCAGTTCTTC. The chain combines TRBV19 with TRBJ2-1; 8 nucleotides line up with TRBD2. The CDR3 consists of 15 residues. V was pared by 5 bases and J by 7 bases, with 10 bases of the junction left unmatched. Germline CDR1 LNHDA, CDR2 SQIVND (reference sequence).

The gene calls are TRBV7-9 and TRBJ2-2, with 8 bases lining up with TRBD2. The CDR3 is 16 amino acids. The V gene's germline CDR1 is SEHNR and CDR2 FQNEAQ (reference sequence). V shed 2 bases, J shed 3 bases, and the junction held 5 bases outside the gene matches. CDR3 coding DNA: TGTGCCAGCAGCTTACCGGGGGGGGCTGACACCGGGGAGCTGTTTTTT. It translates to CASSLPGGADTGELFF.

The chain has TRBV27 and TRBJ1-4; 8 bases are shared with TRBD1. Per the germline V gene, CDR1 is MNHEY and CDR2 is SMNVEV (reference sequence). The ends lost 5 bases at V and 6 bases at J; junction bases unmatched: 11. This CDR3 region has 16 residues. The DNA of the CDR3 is TGTGCCAGCAGTGGTAACAGGGGGATGTCGTATGAAAAACTGTTTTTT. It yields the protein CASSGNRGMSYEKLFF.

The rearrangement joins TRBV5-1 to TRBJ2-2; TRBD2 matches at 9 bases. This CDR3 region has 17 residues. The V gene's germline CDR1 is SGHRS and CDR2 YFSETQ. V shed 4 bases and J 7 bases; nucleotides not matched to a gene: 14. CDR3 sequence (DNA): TGCGCCAGCAGCGGAGAGACTAGCGGATTAAAGGGCGGGGAGCTGTTTTTT. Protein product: CASSGETSGLKGGELFF.

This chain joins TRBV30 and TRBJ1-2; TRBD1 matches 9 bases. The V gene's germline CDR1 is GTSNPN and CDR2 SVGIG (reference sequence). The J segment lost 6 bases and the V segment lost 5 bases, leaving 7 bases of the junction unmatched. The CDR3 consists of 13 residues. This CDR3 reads CAWAEQGADGYTF. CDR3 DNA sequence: TGTGCCTGGGCCGAACAGGGGGCGGATGGCTACACCTTC.

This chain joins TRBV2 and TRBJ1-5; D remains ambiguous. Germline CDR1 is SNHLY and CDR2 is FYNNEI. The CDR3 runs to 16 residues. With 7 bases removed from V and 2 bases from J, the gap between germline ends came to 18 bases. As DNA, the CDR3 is TGTGCCAGCACTCTCCGAGGAGGGATGGGCAATCAGCCCCAGCATTTT. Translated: CASTLRGGMGNQPQHF. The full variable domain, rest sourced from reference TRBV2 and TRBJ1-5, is EPEVTQTPSHQVTQMGQEVILRCVPISNHLYFYWYRQILGQKVEFLVSFYNNEISEKSEIFDDQFSVERPDGSNFTLKIRSTKLEDSAMYFCASTLRGGMGNQPQHFGDGTRLSIL.

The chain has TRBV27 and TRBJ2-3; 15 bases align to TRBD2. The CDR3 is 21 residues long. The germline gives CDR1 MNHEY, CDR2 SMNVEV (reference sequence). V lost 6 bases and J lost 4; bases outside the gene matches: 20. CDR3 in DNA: TGTGCCAGCAGCTCCCTCATTGGACTAGCGGGAGGGCCCTCATGGCCAGATACGCAGTATTTT. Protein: CASSSLIGLAGGPSWPDTQYF.

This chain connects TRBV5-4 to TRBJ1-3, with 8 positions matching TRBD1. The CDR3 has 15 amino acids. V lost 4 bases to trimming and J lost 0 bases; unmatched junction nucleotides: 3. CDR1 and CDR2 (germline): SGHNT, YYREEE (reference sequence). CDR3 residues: CASSRGQVSGNTIYF. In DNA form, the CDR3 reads TGTGCCAGCAGCCGGGGACAGGTCTCTGGAAACACCATATATTTT. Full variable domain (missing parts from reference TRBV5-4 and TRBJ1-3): ETGVTQSPTHLIKTRGQQVTLRCSSQSGHNTVSWYQQALGQGPQFIFQYYREEENGRGNFPPRFSGLQFPNYSSELNVNALELDDSALYLCASSRGQVSGNTIYFGEGSWLTVV.